This entry lists 24 T cell receptor beta chains sequenced from one sample in a study of T cells after posttransplantation cyclophosphamide. Methotrexate plus calcineurin inhibitor accompanied controls' myeloablative marrow transplants; sampling was 1 year later. Produced via immunoSEQ multiplex PCR; TCRdb's table is partial and in-frame only. This table holds over 20,000 clones, around 86% found once. The sample in question was PBMCs, obtained about 400 days after allogeneic stem cell transplant with calcineurin inhibitor and methotrexate. The receptor source for this set is a female patient between 25 and 45 years old who received an allogeneic stem cell transplant from an unrelated donor, was CMV-positive, and had acute and chronic GVHD. Some T cells may trace back to the graft donor.

As for this clone: The junction departs from germline at one end; a sequencing error may be responsible. The chain combines TRBV7-7 with TRBJ2-2; tentative D call: TRBD2 (6 bases). The CDR3 contains 15 residues. Germline assignment: CDR1 SSHAT and CDR2 FNYEAQ (reference sequence). The DNA of the CDR3 is TGTGCTAGCAGCCCGGGAGTCGGACACACCGGGGAGCTGTTTTTT. This sequence encodes CASSPGVGHTGELFF.

This clone appeared once. The rearrangement links TRBV28 to TRBJ2-7, with 10 nucleotides matching TRBD2. The V segment lost 2 bases and the J segment 10 bases; nucleotides outside the gene matches: 11. The CDR3 is 15 amino acids. CDR1 is MDHEN, CDR2 SYDVKM, per germline. CDR3 protein: CASSLPTSGTSFQYF. The DNA of the CDR3 is TGTGCCAGCAGTTTACCCACTAGCGGGACCTCGTTCCAGTACTTC.

V and J are TRBV6-5 and TRBJ1-2; a possible D gene is TRBD1 (6 bases). CDR1 and CDR2 from the germline V gene are MNHEY and SVGAGI. This CDR3 has 12 amino acids. Trimming cost V 7 bases and J 4 bases, with 10 bases left between them. This CDR3 reads CASIDRSYGYTF. CDR3 DNA: TGTGCCAGCATTGACAGGAGCTATGGCTACACCTTC.

The chain carries TRBV4-1 and TRBJ2-7, with 14 positions matching TRBD2. Germline CDR1 MGHRA, CDR2 YSYEKL. V shed 0 bases, J shed 0 bases, and the junction held 10 bases outside the gene matches. The CDR3 has 20 residues. The CDR3 spells CASSQEDRGTSGRVSYEQYF. For the CDR3, the DNA is TGCGCCAGCAGCCAAGAAGACAGAGGGACTAGCGGGAGAGTCTCCTACGAGCAGTACTTC.

The rearrangement joins TRBV30 to TRBJ2-1; 14 bases line up with TRBD2. The V and J ends lost 1 base and 6 bases, in that order; junction bases with no gene match: 5. Germline loops: CDR1 GTSNPN, CDR2 SVGIG (reference sequence). The CDR3 runs 16 residues. The CDR3 DNA follows: TGTGCCTGGAGTGAGTTGGGACTAGCGGGAGTCAATGAGCAGTTCTTC. Its protein product is CAWSELGLAGVNEQFF.

The rearrangement links TRBV2 to TRBJ2-1; D might be TRBD1 (6 bases). Trimming cost V 6 bases and J 4 bases, with 16 bases left between them. This CDR3 region has 15 residues. Germline lookup yields CDR1 SNHLY and CDR2 FYNNEI. The CDR3 bases are TGTGCCAGCAGCCGGTTCCAGGGGCAGTACAATGAGCAGTTCTTC. It is translated as CASSRFQGQYNEQFF.

This clone has more than one count but fewer than ten. The chain recombines TRBV19 with TRBJ1-3; TRBD1 aligns across 8 bases. Germline V gene data show CDR1 as LNHDA and CDR2 as SQIVND (reference sequence). The CDR3 is 20 amino acids. The junction had 23 bases not matched to a gene; V was cut back by 10 bases and J by 0 bases. The CDR3: CANTKPGQDPGPYSGNTIYF. In DNA, the CDR3 is TGTGCCAATACTAAACCGGGACAGGACCCAGGACCATACTCTGGAAACACCATATATTTT.

This clone has only a few counts. This sequence joins TRBV7-9 and TRBJ2-7, with 7 nucleotides matching TRBD1. CDR1 SEHNR and CDR2 FQNEAQ come from the germline V gene (reference sequence). The CDR3 is 14 amino acids. Losses at the gene ends were 7 bases for V and 3 bases for J; bases not matched to a gene: 9. The CDR3 DNA reads as TGTGCCAGCACTACAGGGGCATCCTACTACGAGCAGTACTTC. This sequence encodes CASTTGASYYEQYF.

J is TRBJ2-7 and V is TRBV12-5; D might be TRBD2 (5 bases). The CDR3 extends over 13 amino acids. With 3 bases removed from V and 0 bases from J, the gap between germline ends came to 6 bases. CDR1 and CDR2 from the germline V gene are LGHNT and FRNRAP. In DNA, the CDR3 is TGTGCTAGTGGTTTTGAGGGCTCCTACGAGCAGTACTTC. The encoded protein is CASGFEGSYEQYF.

The gene calls are TRBV29-1 and TRBJ1-2, with TRBD1 matching over 7 bases. This CDR3 spans 12 amino acids. Germline CDR1 is SQVTM and CDR2 is ANQGSEA. V lost 6 bases and J lost 7; bases outside the gene matches: 8. CDR3 DNA sequence: TGCAGCGTGGAGGGACAGACGGCTGGCTACACCTTC. This gives the protein CSVEGQTAGYTF.

The J gene is TRBJ1-3, the V gene TRBV11-3; TRBD1 matches at 10 bases. Germline lookup yields CDR1 SGHNT and CDR2 YENEEA. Trimming took 6 bases from V and 0 from J; bases not matched to a gene: 2. The CDR3 length is 15 residues. Here the CDR3 DNA reads TGTGCCAGCAGGGGACAGGGGTGCTCTGGAAACACCATATATTTT. It is translated as CASRGQGCSGNTIYF.

V usage is TRBV9 and J usage is TRBJ2-5; D is possibly TRBD1 (5 bases). The CDR3 has 13 amino acids. Trimming shortened V by 6 bases and J by 4 bases, and 13 bases separated the two germline ends. Germline V gene lookup returns CDR1 SGDLS and CDR2 YYNGEE. The CDR3 DNA reads TGTGCCAGCAATGGCGAAAGGGGAGAGACCCAGTACTTC. Translating gives CASNGERGETQYF.

A single count supports this clone. This rearrangement joins TRBV6-5 to TRBJ1-4, with D maybe TRBD1 (5 bases). Per germline, CDR1 MNHEY and CDR2 SVGAGI. V was pared by 0 bases and J by 2 bases, with 7 bases between. CDR3 length: 15 amino acids. The CDR3 bases are TGTGCCAGCAGTTACTCGGGGGGGACTAATGAAAAACTGTTTTTT. It is translated as CASSYSGGTNEKLFF.

The V gene is TRBV5-8, the J gene TRBJ2-1, with unresolved D. The CDR3 consists of 11 residues. Germline assignment: CDR1 SGHTS and CDR2 YDEGEE. Trimming took 1 base from V and 9 from J, leaving 5 bases between them. The CDR3 nucleotides are TGTGCCAGCAGCTTGAGGAGTGAGCAGTTCTTC. It specifies CASSLRSEQFF.

In this sample, this clone turned up once. This sequence joins TRBV5-1 and TRBJ2-3, with 16 bases identical to TRBD2. The germline V gene has CDR1 SGHRS and CDR2 YFSETQ. V dropped 7 bases and J dropped 5; count of bases not matched to a gene: 10. This CDR3 is 17 amino acids long. CDR3 loop: CASSGTSGGAGGDTQYF. In DNA, the CDR3 is TGCGCCAGCTCCGGGACTAGCGGGGGGGCAGGAGGAGATACGCAGTATTTT.

Here the CDR3 DNA reads TGTGCCAGCAGCTTAGCCGGTTTTAGAACAGACACCTACGAGCAGTACTTC. This encodes CASSLAGFRTDTYEQYF. This chain uses TRBV7-2 with TRBJ2-7; D ambiguous. The V end was cut by 0 bases, the J end by 2 bases, with 17 bases between. The V gene's germline CDR1 is SGHTA and CDR2 FQGNSA. This CDR3 region has 17 residues. The complete variable domain, with remaining parts taken from reference TRBV7-2 and TRBJ2-7, reads GAGVSQSPSNKVTEKGKDVELRCDPISGHTALYWYRQSLGQGLEFLIYFQGNSAPDKSGLPSDRFSAERTGGSVSTLTIQRTQQEDSAVYLCASSLAGFRTDTYEQYFGPGTRLTVT.

The rearrangement joins TRBV9 to TRBJ2-1; TRBD1 matches at 8 bases. This CDR3 spans 16 amino acids. CDR1 SGDLS and CDR2 YYNGEE come from the germline V gene. V lost 0 bases, J lost 0 bases, and 2 bases stayed unmatched. The CDR3 DNA follows: TGTGCCAGCAGCGTAGAGCAGGGGGCCTCCTACAATGAGCAGTTCTTC. Translation gives CASSVEQGASYNEQFF. Drawing the rest from reference TRBV9 and TRBJ2-1, the complete variable domain is DSGVTQTPKHLITATGQRVTLRCSPRSGDLSVYWYQQSLDQGLQFLIQYYNGEERAKGNILERFSAQQFPDLHSELNLSSLELGDSALYFCASSVEQGASYNEQFFGPGTRLTVL.

This CDR3 is CASSEAAGRDEQYF. The DNA for the CDR3 is TGTGCCAGCAGTGAAGCTGCAGGGCGAGACGAGCAGTACTTC. The chain links TRBV6-1 to TRBJ2-7, with a tentative D call TRBD1 (5 bases). V was shortened by 0 bases and J by 5 bases, with 11 bases between the two germline ends. This CDR3 comprises 14 residues. The germline V gene encodes CDR1 MNHNS and CDR2 SASEGT.

The chain has TRBV6-5 and TRBJ1-2, with 7 positions matching TRBD1. This CDR3 comprises 16 residues. V trimming: 3 bases; J trimming: 8 bases; junction bases outside the gene matches: 15. Germline CDR1 and CDR2: MNHEY and SVGAGI. CDR3 protein: CASSYKGAALRGGYTF. CDR3 in DNA: TGTGCCAGCAGTTATAAGGGGGCCGCCCTCCGAGGGGGCTACACCTTC.

The rearrangement uses TRBV28 and TRBJ2-7; 9 bases are a match to TRBD1. CDR3 length equals 12 residues. V was pared by 6 bases and J by 5 bases, with 2 bases of the junction left unmatched. Germline V CDR1 and CDR2: MDHEN, SYDVKM. DNA of the CDR3: TGTGCCAGCAGGACAGGGGGTCACGAGCAGTACTTC. Translated: CASRTGGHEQYF.

The gene calls are TRBV4-2 and TRBJ1-1; no firm D call. Looked up from germline, CDR1 is LGHNA and CDR2 is YNFKEQ. The CDR3 contains 14 residues. Trimming took 4 bases from V and 1 from J, leaving 10 bases between them. CDR3 region: CASSPRRENTEAFF. CDR3 nucleotides: TGTGCCAGCAGCCCTAGACGGGAGAACACTGAAGCTTTCTTT.

This clone was detected only a few times. CDR3 nucleotide sequence: TGTGCCAGTGCCGGGATAGAAGCTTTCTTT. It translates to CASAGIEAFF. V is TRBV19 and J is TRBJ1-1; no firm D call. Germline assignment: CDR1 LNHDA and CDR2 SQIVND (reference sequence). V was clipped by 8 bases and J by 8 bases, with 9 bases between them. This CDR3 spans 10 amino acids.

V usage is TRBV7-9 and J usage is TRBJ2-7; 7 nucleotides align to TRBD1. The V segment lost 3 bases and the J segment 6 bases; nucleotides outside the gene matches: 8. Looked up from germline, CDR1 is SEHNR and CDR2 is FQNEAQ (reference sequence). The CDR3 runs 14 residues. The chain's CDR3 is CASSFRGGWGEQYF. The DNA for the CDR3 is TGTGCCAGCAGCTTTCGAGGGGGCTGGGGCGAGCAGTACTTC.

This clone was detected once. The rearrangement uses TRBV5-1 and TRBJ2-3, with TRBD2 identical over 7 bases. Trimming removed 1 base from V and 8 bases from J; junction bases left unmatched: 4. The CDR3 is 13 residues long. The germline CDR1 and CDR2 sequences are SGHRS and YFSETQ. CDR3 sequence: CASSLSGGGTQYF. CDR3 nucleotides: TGCGCCAGCAGCTTGTCTGGGGGGGGTACGCAGTATTTT.